A selection of T cell receptor beta chains follows, all from one sample in a study of OX40 agonist ivuxolimab in advanced cancers. Measured with immunoSEQ multiplex PCR; TCRdb has only the in-frame clones, and not every one. The sample gives 68,000 or so clones, around 82% of which show up once; roughly 2% is in the top ten. Specimen: CD4+ or CD8+ T cells sorted from blood, collected in a trial of the OX40 agonist ivuxolimab. Receptors originate from an adult with an advanced solid tumor such as melanoma, head and neck, liver or kidney cancer. Both conserved end residues are part of each CDR3. Fields, in order: CDR3 length, D gene, clone size, J gene, V gene, CDR3 DNA, CDR3 protein. D genes are given only for firm matches. A row's size may be missing; if present it is once, few, many or a size class.

cdr3_length: 11; d_call: -; clone_size: -; j_call: TRBJ2-1; v_call: TRBV5-4; cdr3_nt: TGTGCCAGCAGCTTGGTTCGTGAGCAGTTCTTC; cdr3_aa: CASSLVREQFF
cdr3_length: 14; d_call: TRBD1; clone_size: -; j_call: TRBJ2-7; v_call: TRBV28; cdr3_nt: TGTGCCAGCAGTGCGACAGGGCTACTAGGCGAGCAGTACTTC; cdr3_aa: CASSATGLLGEQYF
cdr3_length: 17; d_call: -; clone_size: -; j_call: TRBJ2-7; v_call: TRBV28; cdr3_nt: TGTGCCAGCAGTCCCGCGGCGGAGGTGGGCTTCTCCTACGAGCAGTACTTC; cdr3_aa: CASSPAAEVGFSYEQYF
cdr3_length: 11; d_call: -; clone_size: -; j_call: TRBJ1-5; v_call: TRBV12-5; cdr3_nt: TGTGCTAGTGGAACTAGAGGGCCCCAGCATTTT; cdr3_aa: CASGTRGPQHF
cdr3_length: 14; d_call: -; clone_size: once; j_call: TRBJ2-6; v_call: TRBV2; cdr3_nt: TGTGCCAACTCAAAGGGGGCTGGGGCCAACGTCCTGACTTTC; cdr3_aa: CANSKGAGANVLTF
cdr3_length: 18; d_call: -; clone_size: -; j_call: TRBJ2-2; v_call: TRBV4-3; cdr3_nt: TGCGCCAGCAGCCTAGCCCCCTCAACCGGGGCGAACACCGGGGAGCTGTTTTTT; cdr3_aa: CASSLAPSTGANTGELFF
cdr3_length: 14; d_call: -; clone_size: -; j_call: TRBJ2-3; v_call: TRBV19; cdr3_nt: TGTGCCAGTAGTCCAGGAGAGTATACAGATACGCAGTATTTT; cdr3_aa: CASSPGEYTDTQYF
cdr3_length: 15; d_call: TRBD1; clone_size: once; j_call: TRBJ1-4; v_call: TRBV9; cdr3_nt: TGTGCCAGCAGCTTCCGACAGGGGCAAAATGAAAAACTGTTTTTT; cdr3_aa: CASSFRQGQNEKLFF
cdr3_length: 15; d_call: -; clone_size: -; j_call: TRBJ2-5; v_call: TRBV27; cdr3_nt: TGTGCCAGCAGTTTAGCGGGCAGGAACCAAGAGACCCAGTACTTC; cdr3_aa: CASSLAGRNQETQYF
cdr3_length: 11; d_call: -; clone_size: -; j_call: TRBJ2-5; v_call: TRBV5-1; cdr3_nt: TGCGCCAGCAGCTTGGCTGAGACCCAGTACTTC; cdr3_aa: CASSLAETQYF
cdr3_length: 15; d_call: -; clone_size: -; j_call: TRBJ1-4; v_call: TRBV2; cdr3_nt: TGTGCCAGCAGTGACCGGTGGCGGACGAACGAAAAACTGTTTTTT; cdr3_aa: CASSDRWRTNEKLFF
cdr3_length: 15; d_call: TRBD1; clone_size: -; j_call: TRBJ2-5; v_call: TRBV7-8; cdr3_nt: TGTGCCAGCAACTACTTAGGGCAGGGGGCTCCGGCCCAGTACTTC; cdr3_aa: CASNYLGQGAPAQYF
cdr3_length: 16; d_call: TRBD1; clone_size: -; j_call: TRBJ2-1; v_call: TRBV19; cdr3_nt: TGTGCCAGTAGTACCCTGACAGGGGGATTTTACAATGAGCAGTTCTTC; cdr3_aa: CASSTLTGGFYNEQFF
cdr3_length: 14; d_call: -; clone_size: few; j_call: TRBJ2-7; v_call: TRBV15; cdr3_nt: TGTGCCACCAGCAGAGATTGGGCAGGGAGGGAGCAGTACTTC; cdr3_aa: CATSRDWAGREQYF
cdr3_length: 14; d_call: -; clone_size: -; j_call: TRBJ2-1; v_call: TRBV29-1; cdr3_nt: TGCAGCGTTGATCTAGGGGCATCCTACAATGAGCAGTTCTTC; cdr3_aa: CSVDLGASYNEQFF
cdr3_length: 15; d_call: TRBD1; clone_size: -; j_call: TRBJ2-3; v_call: TRBV6-1; cdr3_nt: TGTGCCAGCATTACAGGGGGTAGGGACACAGATACGCAGTATTTT; cdr3_aa: CASITGGRDTDTQYF
cdr3_length: 15; d_call: TRBD1; clone_size: -; j_call: TRBJ1-1; v_call: TRBV4-2; cdr3_nt: TGTGCCAGCAGCCAGGGGGGCATGGAGGACAGGGAAGCTTTCTTT; cdr3_aa: CASSQGGMEDREAFF
cdr3_length: 15; d_call: TRBD2; clone_size: -; j_call: TRBJ2-1; v_call: TRBV4-2; cdr3_nt: TGTGCCAGCAGACCCGGGACTAGCGGTTACAATGAGCAGTTCTTC; cdr3_aa: CASRPGTSGYNEQFF
cdr3_length: 14; d_call: -; clone_size: -; j_call: TRBJ1-1; v_call: TRBV2; cdr3_nt: TGTGCCAGCCGCGAAAGGGGGGGGAACACTGAAGCTTTCTTT; cdr3_aa: CASRERGGNTEAFF
cdr3_length: 14; d_call: -; clone_size: -; j_call: TRBJ1-1; v_call: TRBV7-2; cdr3_nt: TGTGCCAGCAGCTTAGTGGGACGTAAGACTGAAGCTTTCTTT; cdr3_aa: CASSLVGRKTEAFF
cdr3_length: 12; d_call: -; clone_size: -; j_call: TRBJ1-1; v_call: TRBV29-1; cdr3_nt: TGCAGCGCACGAGAGTCGAACACTGAAGCTTTCTTT; cdr3_aa: CSARESNTEAFF
cdr3_length: 13; d_call: -; clone_size: -; j_call: TRBJ1-2; v_call: TRBV28; cdr3_nt: TGTGCCAGCCGGGGGGGAGATGGCTATGGCTACACCTTC; cdr3_aa: CASRGGDGYGYTF
cdr3_length: 14; d_call: -; clone_size: -; j_call: TRBJ2-3; v_call: TRBV27; cdr3_nt: TGTGCCAGCACCCCGGGCAGGGGTGGGGATACGCAGTATTTT; cdr3_aa: CASTPGRGGDTQYF
cdr3_length: 15; d_call: -; clone_size: -; j_call: TRBJ1-3; v_call: TRBV28; cdr3_nt: TGTGCCAGCAGTTTCAGAGGGCCCTCTGGAAACACCATATATTTT; cdr3_aa: CASSFRGPSGNTIYF
cdr3_length: 15; d_call: -; clone_size: -; j_call: TRBJ2-1; v_call: TRBV7-3; cdr3_nt: TGTGCCAGCAGCTTTGAAGGAAGCTCCTACAATGAGCAGTTCTTC; cdr3_aa: CASSFEGSSYNEQFF
cdr3_length: 15; d_call: -; clone_size: once; j_call: TRBJ2-1; v_call: TRBV5-1; cdr3_nt: TGCGCCAGCAGCTTGGAACTAGCCCCTTGGAATGAGCAGTTCTTC; cdr3_aa: CASSLELAPWNEQFF
cdr3_length: 10; d_call: -; clone_size: -; j_call: TRBJ2-1; v_call: TRBV28; cdr3_nt: TGTGCCAGCAGTTTGGGTGAGCAGTTCTTC; cdr3_aa: CASSLGEQFF
cdr3_length: 14; d_call: -; clone_size: -; j_call: TRBJ2-5; v_call: TRBV19; cdr3_nt: TGTGCCAGTAGTAATAGGCTGATCCAAGAGACCCAGTACTTC; cdr3_aa: CASSNRLIQETQYF
cdr3_length: 14; d_call: -; clone_size: -; j_call: TRBJ1-1; v_call: TRBV5-6; cdr3_nt: TGTGCCAGCAGCTTGACAGGGCCGAGGACTGAAGCTTTCTTT; cdr3_aa: CASSLTGPRTEAFF
cdr3_length: 15; d_call: -; clone_size: -; j_call: TRBJ1-5; v_call: TRBV19; cdr3_nt: TGTGCCAGTAGTATCGGGACAAGGTCCTATGGGCCCCAGCATTTT; cdr3_aa: CASSIGTRSYGPQHF
cdr3_length: 16; d_call: TRBD1; clone_size: -; j_call: TRBJ1-2; v_call: TRBV4-3; cdr3_nt: TGCGCCAGCAGCCAAGGGGCAGGGGGCGCGGTGTATGGCTACACCTTC; cdr3_aa: CASSQGAGGAVYGYTF
cdr3_length: 16; d_call: -; clone_size: -; j_call: TRBJ1-4; v_call: TRBV7-9; cdr3_nt: TGTGCCAGCAGCTATCAGGTCCCTTCAACTAATGAAAAACTGTTTTTT; cdr3_aa: CASSYQVPSTNEKLFF
cdr3_length: 16; d_call: -; clone_size: -; j_call: TRBJ2-7; v_call: TRBV4-2; cdr3_nt: TGTGCCAGCAGCCAAGATCTGGTAGGGTCCACGGGGGAGCAGTACTTC; cdr3_aa: CASSQDLVGSTGEQYF
cdr3_length: 15; d_call: -; clone_size: -; j_call: TRBJ2-6; v_call: TRBV5-4; cdr3_nt: TGTGCCAGCAGCTTGGACGTTTCTGGGGCCAACGTCCTGACTTTC; cdr3_aa: CASSLDVSGANVLTF
cdr3_length: 13; d_call: -; clone_size: -; j_call: TRBJ2-3; v_call: TRBV10-1; cdr3_nt: TGCGCCAGCAGTGGCACAGGGTTGGATACGCAGTATTTT; cdr3_aa: CASSGTGLDTQYF
cdr3_length: 12; d_call: -; clone_size: -; j_call: TRBJ2-3; v_call: TRBV5-4; cdr3_nt: TGTGCCAGCAGCCTACAGCGAACTACGCAGTATTTT; cdr3_aa: CASSLQRTTQYF
cdr3_length: 11; d_call: -; clone_size: -; j_call: TRBJ2-7; v_call: TRBV30; cdr3_nt: TGTGCCTGGAGTGCCACCTACGAGCAGTACTTC; cdr3_aa: CAWSATYEQYF
cdr3_length: 14; d_call: -; clone_size: -; j_call: TRBJ1-1; v_call: TRBV7-6; cdr3_nt: TGTGCCAGCAGCTTCCGGCCAGGAAACACTGAAGCTTTCTTT; cdr3_aa: CASSFRPGNTEAFF
cdr3_length: 13; d_call: -; clone_size: -; j_call: TRBJ2-2; v_call: TRBV5-1; cdr3_nt: TGCGCCAGCACCCTATCGAACACCGGGGAGCTGTTTTTT; cdr3_aa: CASTLSNTGELFF
cdr3_length: 14; d_call: TRBD1; clone_size: -; j_call: TRBJ2-2; v_call: TRBV7-2; cdr3_nt: TGTGCCAGCAGCAGGACAGGGGTAACCGGGGAGCTGTTTTTT; cdr3_aa: CASSRTGVTGELFF
cdr3_length: 13; d_call: -; clone_size: -; j_call: TRBJ1-2; v_call: TRBV11-2; cdr3_nt: TGTGCCAGCAGCTTAGCAAGGCAGTATGGCTACACCTTC; cdr3_aa: CASSLARQYGYTF
cdr3_length: 13; d_call: -; clone_size: once; j_call: TRBJ2-2; v_call: TRBV4-2; cdr3_nt: TGTGCCAGCAGCCCCTCGAACACCGGGGAGCTGTTTTTT; cdr3_aa: CASSPSNTGELFF
cdr3_length: 15; d_call: -; clone_size: -; j_call: TRBJ2-1; v_call: TRBV27; cdr3_nt: TGTGCCAGCAGATACTGGGATCGCTCCTACAATGAGCAGTTCTTC; cdr3_aa: CASRYWDRSYNEQFF
cdr3_length: 18; d_call: TRBD2; clone_size: -; j_call: TRBJ2-1; v_call: TRBV27; cdr3_nt: TGTGCCAGCAGTTTTTCCTCTGTGCTAGCGGGAACGGCCCATGAGCAGTTCTTC; cdr3_aa: CASSFSSVLAGTAHEQFF
cdr3_length: 14; d_call: -; clone_size: -; j_call: TRBJ2-3; v_call: TRBV7-9; cdr3_nt: TGTGCCAGCAGCCCCCCTGAGGCCACAGATACGCAGTATTTT; cdr3_aa: CASSPPEATDTQYF
cdr3_length: 13; d_call: TRBD1; clone_size: -; j_call: TRBJ2-1; v_call: TRBV5-4; cdr3_nt: TGTGCCAGCAGCTACCGGGACAGAGATGAGCAGTTCTTC; cdr3_aa: CASSYRDRDEQFF
cdr3_length: 15; d_call: -; clone_size: -; j_call: TRBJ1-5; v_call: TRBV12-2; cdr3_nt: TGTGCAAGTCGCCGCTCTAGGGACAGCAATCAGCCCCAGCATTTT; cdr3_aa: CASRRSRDSNQPQHF
cdr3_length: 14; d_call: TRBD1; clone_size: -; j_call: TRBJ2-2; v_call: TRBV6-1; cdr3_nt: TGTGCCAGCAGGACGACAGGGGGGGCCGGGGAGCTGTTTTTT; cdr3_aa: CASRTTGGAGELFF
cdr3_length: 13; d_call: -; clone_size: -; j_call: TRBJ2-7; v_call: TRBV7-2; cdr3_nt: TGTGCCAGCAGCTTAGGCCGGTCGGGGGTACCGTACTTC; cdr3_aa: CASSLGRSGVPYF
cdr3_length: 11; d_call: -; clone_size: -; j_call: TRBJ2-1; v_call: TRBV7-6; cdr3_nt: TGTGCCAGCAGCACTGAAGATGAGCAGTTCTTC; cdr3_aa: CASSTEDEQFF
cdr3_length: 15; d_call: TRBD1; clone_size: -; j_call: TRBJ2-2; v_call: TRBV5-6; cdr3_nt: TGTGCCAGCAGCTTGCGGGACAGGGGCACGGGGGAGCTGTTTTTT; cdr3_aa: CASSLRDRGTGELFF
cdr3_length: 13; d_call: TRBD1; clone_size: -; j_call: TRBJ1-2; v_call: TRBV5-8; cdr3_nt: TGTGCCAGCAGCCCCCCAGGGGGCTATGGCTACACCTTC; cdr3_aa: CASSPPGGYGYTF